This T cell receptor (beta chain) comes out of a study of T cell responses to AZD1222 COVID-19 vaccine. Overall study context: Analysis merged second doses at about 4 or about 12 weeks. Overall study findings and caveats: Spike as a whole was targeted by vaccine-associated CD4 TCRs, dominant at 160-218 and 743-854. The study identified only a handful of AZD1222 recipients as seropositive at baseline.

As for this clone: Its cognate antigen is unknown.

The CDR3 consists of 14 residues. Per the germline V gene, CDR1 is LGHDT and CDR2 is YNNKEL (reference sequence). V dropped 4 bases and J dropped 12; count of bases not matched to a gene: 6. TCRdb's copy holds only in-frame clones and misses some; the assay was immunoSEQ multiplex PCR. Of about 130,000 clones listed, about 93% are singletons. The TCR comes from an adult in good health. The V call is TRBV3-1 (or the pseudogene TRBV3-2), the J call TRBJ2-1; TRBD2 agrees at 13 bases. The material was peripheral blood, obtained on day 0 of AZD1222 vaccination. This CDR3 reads CASSPGLAGMRQFF. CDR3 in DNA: TGTGCCAGCAGCCCGGGACTAGCGGGGATGCGGCAGTTCTTC.